These 24 T cell receptor beta chains originate from one sample sequenced in a study of blood T cell repertoires in COVID-19. Assay used: immunoSEQ multiplex PCR; TCRdb lists only in-frame clones, some missing. The sample shows 380,000 or so clones, over 75% of them seen only once. The sample comprised PBMCs or T cells enriched from blood (not recorded which). Source of these receptors: a woman under 40 with acute COVID-19.

The chain recombines TRBV7-9 with TRBJ1-4; D remains ambiguous. Trimming shortened V by 5 bases and J by 3 bases, and 16 bases separated the two germline ends. Germline assignment: CDR1 SEHNR and CDR2 FQNEAQ (reference sequence). CDR3 length: 16 amino acids. CDR3 coding DNA: TGTGCCAGCAGCCCCCAAAGTCTGGGCTCTAATGAAAAACTGTTTTTT. It yields the protein CASSPQSLGSNEKLFF. Full variable domain (remainder filled in from reference TRBV7-9 and TRBJ1-4): DTGVSQNPRHKITKRGQNVTFRCDPISEHNRLYWYRQTLGQGPEFLTYFQNEAQLEKSRLLSDRFSAERPKGSFSTLEIQRTEQGDSAMYLCASSPQSLGSNEKLFFGSGTQLSVL.

The chain joins TRBV5-6 to TRBJ1-2; D is unresolved. Trimming took off 0 bases at V and 4 bases at J, with 10 bases between the two ends. The CDR3 runs to 14 residues. Per the germline V gene, CDR1 is SGHDT and CDR2 is YYEEEE. The CDR3, as DNA: TGTGCCAGCAGCTTGGCGGGGTGGAGCTATGGCTACACCTTC. This translates into CASSLAGWSYGYTF.

This clone was seen a single time. V and J are TRBV6-1 and TRBJ1-5; 9 nucleotides line up with TRBD1. The germline gives CDR1 MNHNS, CDR2 SASEGT. The CDR3 is made up of 17 amino acids. J was trimmed by 3 bases and V by 4 bases; bases with no gene match: 10. This CDR3 is CASSVVQGAGFNQPQHF. In DNA, the CDR3 is TGTGCCAGCAGTGTCGTACAGGGGGCGGGCTTCAATCAGCCCCAGCATTTT.

Notes on this clone: The sample contains more than one DNA sequence encoding this CDR3. The CDR3 region is CASSLGGTANEKLFF. The CDR3 nucleotides are TGCGCCAGCAGCTTGGGCGGGACAGCTAATGAAAAACTGTTTTTT. This chain links TRBV5-1 with TRBJ1-4; 7 bases fit TRBD1. The CDR3 runs 15 residues. The junction had 2 bases not matched to a gene; V was cut back by 0 bases and J by 3 bases. Germline lookup yields CDR1 SGHRS and CDR2 YFSETQ.

The gene calls are TRBV21-1 and TRBJ1-2; TRBD1, the table's D call, lacks a check against the DNA. TRBV21-1 is marked as a pseudogene. The CDR3 runs 14 residues. CDR3 sequence (DNA): TGTGCCAGCAGCAAAGAGGACAGGGGGGCTGGCTACACCTTC. Its translation is CASSKEDRGAGYTF.

V gene TRBV5-6 combines with J gene TRBJ2-1; 7 bases fit TRBD1. In germline, CDR1 is SGHDT, CDR2 YYEEEE. Trimming at V came to 0 bases and at J to 4 bases, leaving 13 bases not matched to a gene. CDR3 size: 18 residues. The CDR3 coding sequence is TGTGCCAGCAGCTTGGGGGGACCACAGGGGTCAATTTACAATGAGCAGTTCTTC. This gives the protein CASSLGGPQGSIYNEQFF.

The V gene is TRBV9, the J gene TRBJ2-5, with D possibly TRBD2 on 5 matching bases. Germline V CDR1 and CDR2: SGDLS, YYNGEE. The CDR3 totals 13 residues. Trimming removed 4 bases at V and 9 bases at J, with 16 bases between. This chain's CDR3 is CASSPTTLSPQYF. For the CDR3, the DNA is TGTGCCAGCAGCCCGACTACGTTAAGCCCCCAGTACTTC.

The V and J genes are TRBV4-2 and TRBJ2-7; 10 nucleotides match TRBD1. Looked up from germline, CDR1 is LGHNA and CDR2 is YNFKEQ. This CDR3 has 16 amino acids. The V segment lost 4 bases and the J segment 1 base; nucleotides outside the gene matches: 7. The CDR3 protein is CASSRDGQGVSYEQYF. In DNA, the CDR3 is TGTGCCAGCAGCCGGGACGGACAGGGGGTGTCCTACGAGCAGTACTTC.

This chain uses TRBV30 with TRBJ1-6; D gene unclear. Germline CDR1 reads GTSNPN; CDR2 reads SVGIG (reference sequence). Deletions cut 0 bases from V and 7 bases from J, with 7 bases between. This CDR3 is built from 13 residues. In DNA form, the CDR3 reads TGTGCCTGGAGTGTATCTCAGAATTCACCCCTCCACTTT. It yields the protein CAWSVSQNSPLHF.

V and J are TRBV6-1 and TRBJ1-3; 7 nucleotides align to TRBD1. The trim removed 4 bases at V and 0 bases at J, leaving 6 bases unmatched. This CDR3 is built from 16 residues. Germline CDR1 reads MNHNS; CDR2 reads SASEGT. The CDR3 nucleotides read TGTGCCAGCAGTGCGGGTGGACAGGACTCTGGAAACACCATATATTTT. Translation: CASSAGGQDSGNTIYF.

This clone was seen a few times. The sample carries other DNA sequences with the same CDR3. The V call is TRBV2, the J call TRBJ1-5, with D perhaps matching TRBD1 (6 bases). CDR1 is SNHLY and CDR2 is FYNNEI in the germline V gene. Trimming shortened V by 4 bases and J by 2 bases, and 6 bases separated the two germline ends. The CDR3 consists of 13 residues. CDR3 region: CASSGTGNQPQHF. CDR3 nucleotide sequence: TGTGCCAGCAGTGGGACAGGCAATCAGCCCCAGCATTTT.

This clone is a singleton in its sample. The rearrangement joins TRBV7-3 to TRBJ2-1, with D unclear. CDR3 length: 12 amino acids. The germline V gene has CDR1 SGHTA and CDR2 FQGTGA. V lost 5 bases to trimming and J lost 5 bases, with 7 bases between them. CDR3 in amino acids: CASSPNDNEQFF. DNA for the CDR3: TGTGCCAGCAGCCCCAATGACAATGAGCAGTTCTTC.

The chain uses TRBV4-3 and TRBJ1-4; TRBD1 agrees at 7 bases. The germline CDR1 and CDR2 sequences are LGHNA and YSLEER. V shed 2 bases and J 6 bases; nucleotides not matched to a gene: 9. This CDR3 spans 16 amino acids. The DNA of the CDR3 is TGCGCCAGCAGCCAAAAATTGACAGGGAGTGATGAAAAACTGTTTTTT. The encoded protein is CASSQKLTGSDEKLFF.

The chain uses TRBV6-5 and TRBJ2-2, with D possibly matching TRBD2 (7 bases). Germline V lookup: CDR1 MNHEY, CDR2 SVGAGI. This CDR3 is built from 12 residues. V lost 7 bases to trimming and J lost 17 bases, with 20 bases between them. The CDR3 reads CASKGGGARKFF. DNA of the CDR3: TGTGCCAGCAAGGGTGGGGGGGCTAGAAAATTTTTT.

This clone was detected only once. The chain carries TRBV5-1 and TRBJ2-3, with a tentative D call TRBD2 (5 bases). The CDR3 spans 14 residues. Germline V gene data show CDR1 as SGHRS and CDR2 as YFSETQ. V shed 4 bases and J shed 5 bases, with 14 bases lying between them. Here the CDR3 reads CASSNGGVGDTQYF. CDR3 nucleotide sequence: TGCGCCAGCAGCAATGGAGGCGTCGGAGATACGCAGTATTTT.

The chain recombines TRBV5-5 with TRBJ2-3; D may be TRBD2 (5 bases). The CDR3 has 13 residues. The germline V gene encodes CDR1 SGHKS and CDR2 YYEKEE (reference sequence). Trimming shortened V by 2 bases and J by 6 bases, and 10 bases separated the two germline ends. This CDR3 is CASSLAGEDTQYF. CDR3 coding DNA: TGTGCCAGCAGCTTAGCCGGGGAGGATACGCAGTATTTT.

CDR3 sequence: CASSPGRGADTQYF. CDR3 DNA sequence: TGTGCCAGCAGCCCTGGGCGGGGGGCAGATACGCAGTATTTT. The chain joins TRBV11-1 to TRBJ2-3, with 8 bases identical to TRBD2. Germline CDR1 is SGHAT and CDR2 is FQDESV (reference sequence). The CDR3 has 14 amino acids. Trimming removed 5 bases from V and 4 bases from J; junction bases left unmatched: 5.

This clone has just one count. This chain uses TRBV6-5 with TRBJ2-1; 10 bases match TRBD2. This CDR3 has 15 residues. The germline gives CDR1 MNHEY, CDR2 SVGAGI. J lost 5 bases, V lost 8 bases, and 9 bases had no gene match. CDR3 DNA: TGTGCCAGCGATAGGGCTAGCGGGGGAAACAATGAGCAGTTCTTC. The encoded protein is CASDRASGGNNEQFF.

This chain uses TRBV4-2 with TRBJ2-5; 10 bases are a match to TRBD2. The CDR3 is made up of 16 amino acids. The V and J ends lost 4 bases and 5 bases, in that order; junction bases with no gene match: 10. Per germline, CDR1 LGHNA and CDR2 YNFKEQ. CDR3 sequence: CASSPAQRGGRETQYF. The CDR3 region has the DNA TGTGCCAGCAGCCCTGCCCAGCGGGGGGGCCGGGAGACCCAGTACTTC.

The rearrangement links TRBV3-1 (or the pseudogene TRBV3-2) to TRBJ1-1; 9 bases match TRBD1. Germline CDR1 reads LGHDT; CDR2 reads YNNKEL (reference sequence). With 2 bases clipped from V and 8 bases from J, the junction kept 9 bases outside the gene matches. The CDR3 is 15 amino acids. CDR3 region: CASSQRGQGPREAFF. CDR3 DNA: TGTGCCAGCAGCCAACGGGGACAGGGCCCCCGCGAAGCTTTCTTT.

This clone appeared once. This rearrangement joins TRBV3-1 (or the pseudogene TRBV3-2) to TRBJ1-1; no definite D call. The CDR3 totals 13 residues. Trimming removed 3 bases from V and 0 bases from J, with 5 bases in between. The germline gives CDR1 LGHDT, CDR2 YNNKEL (reference sequence). The CDR3, as DNA: TGTGCCAGCAGCCAGAGTGTGAACACTGAAGCTTTCTTT. Residues: CASSQSVNTEAFF.

The J gene is TRBJ1-2, the V gene TRBV25-1; D gene ambiguous. Germline V gene sequence: CDR1 MGHDK, CDR2 SYGVNS. Trimming pared 4 bases from V and 5 bases from J, leaving 5 bases between. CDR3 length equals 11 residues. For the CDR3, the DNA is TGTGCCAGCAGTGCGACTTATGGCTACACCTTC. This codes for CASSATYGYTF.

The chain couples TRBV10-2 to TRBJ1-1, with 7 bases matching TRBD1. CDR1 is WSHSY, CDR2 SAAADI, per germline. The ends lost 4 bases at V and 5 bases at J; junction bases unmatched: 4. This CDR3 has 13 amino acids. Here the CDR3 DNA reads TGCGCCAGCAGTGGAGGGGGCGGGACTGAAGCTTTCTTT. It specifies CASSGGGGTEAFF.

The chain combines TRBV5-1 with TRBJ2-7; 7 bases line up with TRBD1. Germline CDR1 and CDR2: SGHRS and YFSETQ. The V and J ends lost 0 bases and 2 bases, in that order; junction bases with no gene match: 5. The CDR3 is 15 residues long. CDR3 in amino acids: CASSLDYRGTYEQYF. Here the CDR3 DNA reads TGCGCCAGCAGCTTGGATTACAGGGGAACCTACGAGCAGTACTTC.